One and the same sample provided the 25 T cell receptor beta chains below, sequenced in a study of vaccination effects on CD4 cells after COVID-19. The antigens of these receptors remain unknown. Only in-frame clones appear in the TCRdb table, and some are missing; sequencing was by immunoSEQ multiplex PCR. The top ten hold 15% to 20% of the sample, which has roughly 15,000 clones, 80% seen once. After expansion with viral peptide pools in the ViraFEST assay, antigen-specific CD4+ T cells were sequenced. CD4+ T cells were isolated after around ten days of culture. It was between March and December 2020 that the person had a SARS-CoV-2 infection confirmed by PCR. Either the mRNA-1273 or the BNT162b2 vaccine was given to participants as two doses. The source material was CD4+ T cells from PBMCs cultured with SARS-CoV-2 spike peptides, sampled after COVID-19 vaccination. These receptors all come from a human donor who had a prior SARS-CoV-2 infection.

The gene calls are TRBV12-3 or TRBV12-4 and TRBJ1-1; D perhaps matches TRBD1 (5 bases). The CDR3 length is 13 residues. V lost 2 bases, J lost 6 bases, and 10 bases lay in between. The CDR3 sequence is CASSLFQGAEAFF. Written as DNA, the CDR3 is TGTGCCAGCAGTTTATTTCAGGGTGCTGAAGCTTTCTTT.

The rearrangement links TRBV18 to TRBJ2-5, with unresolved D. This CDR3 has 14 residues. The germline gives CDR1 KGHSH, CDR2 LQKENI. V lost 3 bases to trimming and J lost 1 base, with 9 bases between them. DNA of the CDR3: TGTGCCAGCTCACCGCGCGACGGCCAAGAGACCCAGTACTTC. It codes for CASSPRDGQETQYF.

This clone was recorded once. This sequence joins TRBV3-1 (or the pseudogene TRBV3-2) and TRBJ2-2, with D unresolved. This CDR3 spans 15 amino acids. Trimming took 5 bases from V and 0 from J, leaving 10 bases between them. The germline V gene encodes CDR1 LGHDT and CDR2 YNNKEL (reference sequence). The DNA for the CDR3 is TGTGCCAGCAGCTCCTGGGCCACGAACACCGGGGAGCTGTTTTTT. It codes for CASSSWATNTGELFF.

In its sample, this clone was seen a few times. J is TRBJ2-7 and V is TRBV2; the D gene is possibly TRBD2 (5 bases). CDR1 is SNHLY and CDR2 is FYNNEI in the germline V gene. The CDR3 covers 14 residues. V shed 7 bases and J shed 2 bases, with 15 bases lying between them. The CDR3 nucleotides read TGTGCCAGCAACGACGCCGGGAAAGCCTACGAGCAGTACTTC. Its translation: CASNDAGKAYEQYF. The complete variable domain, with remaining parts taken from reference TRBV2 and TRBJ2-7, reads EPEVTQTPSHQVTQMGQEVILRCVPISNHLYFYWYRQILGQKVEFLVSFYNNEISEKSEIFDDQFSVERPDGSNFTLKIRSTKLEDSAMYFCASNDAGKAYEQYFGPGTRLTVT.

In DNA, the CDR3 is TGTGCCAGCAGCCAACGCGGGAGCGCAGATACGCAGTATTTT. Translated, it gives CASSQRGSADTQYF. The chain is built from TRBV4-2 and TRBJ2-3; 7 bases are shared with TRBD2. The CDR3 totals 14 residues. Germline V gene sequence: CDR1 LGHNA, CDR2 YNFKEQ. Trimming cost V 2 bases and J 4 bases; bases outside gene matches: 3.

The V and J genes are TRBV6-2 or TRBV6-3 and TRBJ1-1; D is uncertain. Between the trimmed V and J ends, which lost 0 bases and 4 bases, there was a span of 15 bases. Germline V gene lookup returns CDR1 MNHEY and CDR2 SVGEGT. The CDR3 has 16 amino acids. The DNA for the CDR3 is TGTGCCAGCAGTTACTCGCAGGCTTTGGTAACCACTGAAGCTTTCTTT. Translated, it gives CASSYSQALVTTEAFF.

CDR3 sequence (DNA): TGTGCCAGCTCACCCGCGGGACAGGGTGGGACTGAAGCTTTCTTT. Its protein is CASSPAGQGGTEAFF. The chain joins TRBV18 to TRBJ1-1; 9 positions agree with TRBD1. The CDR3 loop spans 15 amino acids. After removal of 3 bases from V and 5 bases from J, the junction contained 7 bases not matched to a gene. Per the germline V gene, CDR1 is KGHSH and CDR2 is LQKENI.

This rearrangement joins TRBV9 to TRBJ2-5, with 11 bases matching TRBD2. This CDR3 spans 18 amino acids. Germline loops: CDR1 SGDLS, CDR2 YYNGEE. Trimming removed 4 bases from V and 3 bases from J; junction bases left unmatched: 14. The CDR3 DNA sequence: TGTGCCAGCAGCCAAGGGACTAGCGGTCCTTGGCGGAAAGAGACCCAGTACTTC. It yields the protein CASSQGTSGPWRKETQYF.

The J gene is TRBJ2-5, the V gene TRBV11-3; tentative D call: TRBD1 (5 bases). The V gene lost 0 bases and the J gene lost 2 bases, with 7 bases spanning the gap. The CDR3 extends over 14 amino acids. Germline V gives CDR1 SGHNT, CDR2 YENEEA. CDR3 bases: TGTGCCAGCAGCTTAGATAGGACACAAGAGACCCAGTACTTC. Translated: CASSLDRTQETQYF.

The genes are TRBV7-8 and TRBJ2-7, with 8 bases aligning to TRBD2. J lost 1 base, V lost 4 bases, and 6 bases had no gene match. CDR3 length: 15 amino acids. The V gene's germline CDR1 is SGHVS and CDR2 FQNEAQ. CDR3 region: CASSSLAVDSYEQYF. The CDR3 DNA follows: TGTGCCAGCAGCTCACTAGCGGTCGATTCCTACGAGCAGTACTTC.

A few counts support this clone. CDR3 in amino acids: CASSQPGARGRLFF. The CDR3, as DNA: TGTGCCAGCAGCCAGCCAGGGGCCCGGGGAAGGCTGTTTTTT. V is TRBV3-1 (or the pseudogene TRBV3-2) and J is TRBJ2-2; the D gene is possibly TRBD1 (6 bases). The CDR3 sequence is 14 residues long. V was pared by 3 bases and J by 13 bases, with 18 bases between. Looked up from germline, CDR1 is LGHDT and CDR2 is YNNKEL (reference sequence).

There are a few counts of this clone. As DNA, the CDR3 is TGTGCCTGGAGTGTGGGCGGAGGGGGGACAGATACGCAGTATTTT. Translated, it gives CAWSVGGGGTDTQYF. V usage is TRBV30 and J usage is TRBJ2-3, with D possibly being TRBD1 or TRBD2 (6 bases each). Germline CDR1 reads GTSNPN; CDR2 reads SVGIG (reference sequence). The V gene lost 0 bases and the J gene lost 3 bases, with 13 bases spanning the gap. The CDR3 is 15 residues long.

The rearrangement uses TRBV18 and TRBJ2-5; 8 nucleotides match TRBD1. Germline CDR1 is KGHSH and CDR2 is LQKENI. CDR3 length: 15 amino acids. J lost 2 bases, V lost 4 bases, and 6 bases had no gene match. DNA for the CDR3: TGTGCCAGCTCACATGGACAGGGAACACAAGAGACCCAGTACTTC. Protein sequence: CASSHGQGTQETQYF. Based on the CDR3 plus reference TRBV18 and TRBJ2-5, the full variable domain is NAGVMQNPRHLVRRRGQEARLRCSPMKGHSHVYWYRQLPEEGLKFMVYLQKENIIDESGMPKERFSAEFPKEGPSILRIQQVVRGDSAAYFCASSHGQGTQETQYFGPGTRLLVL.

The genes are TRBV30 and TRBJ2-1; the D gene is possibly TRBD2 (6 bases). The germline gives CDR1 GTSNPN, CDR2 SVGIG (reference sequence). V shed 0 bases and J shed 1 base, with 10 bases lying between them. This CDR3 has 15 residues. CDR3 loop: CAWSVYAGSYNEQFF. The CDR3 DNA follows: TGTGCCTGGAGTGTATATGCGGGGTCCTACAATGAGCAGTTCTTC.

The V and J genes are TRBV4-2 and TRBJ2-1; tentative D call: TRBD2 (5 bases). Trimming cost V 8 bases and J 7 bases, with 18 bases left between them. CDR1 and CDR2 from the germline V gene are LGHNA and YNFKEQ. CDR3 length equals 14 residues. CDR3 amino acids: CASAQGHSENEQFF. The CDR3 bases are TGTGCCAGCGCACAAGGCCATAGCGAGAATGAGCAGTTCTTC.

The rearrangement uses TRBV5-4 and TRBJ2-5; D not certain. From germline, CDR1 is SGHNT and CDR2 YYREEE (reference sequence). Trimming removed 0 bases at V and 5 bases at J, with 17 bases between. The CDR3 loop spans 16 amino acids. This CDR3 reads CASSLEFVGSGETQYF. The CDR3 DNA reads as TGTGCCAGCAGCTTGGAATTTGTAGGGTCGGGCGAGACCCAGTACTTC.

This clone was picked up a small number of times. The V call is TRBV19, the J call TRBJ1-2, with TRBD1 identical over 7 bases. Looked up from germline, CDR1 is LNHDA and CDR2 is SQIVND (reference sequence). V lost 3 bases, J lost 9 bases, and 7 bases stayed unmatched. This CDR3 has 13 residues. The CDR3 spells CASSIGTVPSYTF. CDR3 coding DNA: TGTGCCAGTAGTATCGGGACAGTCCCTAGCTACACCTTC.

V gene TRBV5-4 combines with J gene TRBJ1-1; D is perhaps TRBD1 (5 bases). Germline assignment: CDR1 SGHNT and CDR2 YYREEE (reference sequence). V was clipped by 4 bases and J by 0 bases, with 13 bases between them. This CDR3 is built from 15 residues. CDR3 nucleotides: TGTGCCAGCAGCATGGGGGGGATCATGAACACTGAAGCTTTCTTT. It is translated as CASSMGGIMNTEAFF.

The rearrangement uses TRBV4-3 and TRBJ1-4; a weak D match, TRBD1 (6 bases). V lost 1 base to trimming and J lost 7 bases, with 13 bases between them. The CDR3 totals 15 residues. Germline V gene lookup returns CDR1 LGHNA and CDR2 YSLEER. In DNA, the CDR3 is TGCGCCAGCAGCCAAGGGCAGGGAGGGGGTGAAAAACTGTTTTTT. Translated, it gives CASSQGQGGGEKLFF.

V and J are TRBV12-3 or TRBV12-4 and TRBJ1-4; D unresolved. Trimming shortened V by 5 bases and J by 8 bases, and 9 bases separated the two germline ends. The CDR3 spans 12 residues. The CDR3 region is CASSLEGEKLFF. The CDR3 DNA is TGTGCCAGCAGTCTTGAAGGGGAAAAACTGTTTTTT.

The V and J genes are TRBV10-3 and TRBJ1-2; TRBD1 matches at 10 bases. CDR1 and CDR2 from the germline V gene are ENHRY and SYGVKD. This CDR3 contains 15 residues. Unmatched junction bases numbered 11, after V lost 10 bases and J lost 3 bases. CDR3 amino acids: CATRRQGAEDYGYTF. The CDR3 region has the DNA TGTGCCACAAGACGACAGGGGGCTGAGGACTATGGCTACACCTTC.

The rearrangement uses TRBV5-1 and TRBJ2-1; D ambiguous. The CDR3 has 15 amino acids. Germline V CDR1 and CDR2: SGHRS, YFSETQ. Trimming shortened V by 0 bases and J by 0 bases, and 7 bases separated the two germline ends. Here the CDR3 reads CASSLDASSYNEQFF. CDR3 bases: TGCGCCAGCAGCTTGGACGCGAGCTCCTACAATGAGCAGTTCTTC.

Within the sample, this clone is medium-sized. The chain links TRBV6-5 to TRBJ2-7; D possibly corresponds to TRBD1 (6 bases). The germline gives CDR1 MNHEY, CDR2 SVGAGI. This CDR3 region has 13 residues. V lost 7 bases and J 6 bases, leaving 16 bases between the germline ends. CDR3 coding DNA: TGTGCCAGCAAACCAGAACAGGGTGCCGAGCAGTACTTC. Residues: CASKPEQGAEQYF.

The chain uses TRBV4-2 and TRBJ2-7; 8 nucleotides agree with TRBD2. Germline loops: CDR1 LGHNA, CDR2 YNFKEQ. The V gene end was trimmed by 4 bases and the J gene end by 4 bases; junction bases not matched to a gene: 3. This CDR3 comprises 13 residues. The CDR3 DNA reads TGTGCCAGCAGCCCCTCTAGCGGGTACGAGCAGTACTTC. Its translation: CASSPSSGYEQYF.

This rearrangement joins TRBV9 to TRBJ1-5; no firm D call. The CDR3 consists of 15 residues. Trimming removed 0 bases from V and 0 bases from J, with 7 bases in between. From germline, CDR1 is SGDLS and CDR2 YYNGEE. The CDR3, as DNA: TGTGCCAGCAGCGTAGACCCTGCTAGCAATCAGCCCCAGCATTTT. This translates into CASSVDPASNQPQHF.